The 10 T cell receptor beta chains below come from one sample, sequenced in a study of T cells in Graves' hyperthyroidism and ophthalmopathy. RNA transcripts gave rise to amplified TCR beta CDR3 regions. Initially, a first-round RT-PCR of the TCR CDR3 employed the HTBI primer set. One entry per CDR3 protein results from TCRdb running MiXCR on the multiplex PCR reads. The sample lists roughly 510,000 distinct CDR3 sequences, less than 25% occurring once. The specimen sequenced was blood. The receptor set was obtained from a man between 18 and 35 years old with Graves' hyperthyroidism.

This clonotype was picked up many times. This chain joins TRBV28 and TRBJ2-5; 7 bases match TRBD1. Germline values: CDR1 MDHEN, CDR2 SYDVKM. This CDR3 has 16 amino acids. Trimming cost V 5 bases and J 5 bases; bases outside gene matches: 14. The CDR3 DNA follows: TGTGCCAGCAGTCCTTCCCGACCACTCAGGGGGGAGACCCAGTACTTC. This translates into CASSPSRPLRGETQYF.

J is TRBJ2-7 and V is TRBV27, with TRBD2 matching over 9 bases. With 0 bases clipped from V and 3 bases from J, the junction kept 6 bases outside the gene matches. CDR1 and CDR2 from the germline V gene are MNHEY and SMNVEV (reference sequence). The CDR3 sequence is 16 residues long. The chain's CDR3 is CASSLSPSGAHYEQYF. As DNA, the CDR3 is TGTGCCAGCAGTTTATCGCCTAGCGGGGCTCACTACGAGCAGTACTTC.

The chain is built from TRBV3-1 and TRBJ2-2; 10 positions agree with TRBD1. CDR1 is LGHDT, CDR2 YNNKEL, per germline (reference sequence). Germline trimming cut 9 bases from V and 4 bases from J; bases unmatched to any gene: 5. The CDR3 has 14 amino acids. The chain's CDR3 is CASRTGGTTGELFF. CDR3 DNA sequence: TGTGCCAGTCGGACAGGGGGTACCACCGGGGAGCTGTTTTTT.

This clonotype has just a few counts. In this CDR3 the conserved last residue, phenylalanine or tryptophan, is missing, so a read error is likely. The chain couples TRBV13 to TRBJ1-1; D uncertain. This CDR3 has 16 residues. Between the trimmed V and J ends, which lost 2 bases and 6 bases, there was a span of 19 bases. Germline values: CDR1 PRHDT, CDR2 FYEKMQ (reference sequence). The CDR3 loop is CASSLYRQEKKSEAFL. CDR3 DNA sequence: TGTGCCAGCAGCTTATATAGACAAGAAAAAAAGTCTGAAGCTTTCCTT.

This chain joins TRBV20-1 and TRBJ2-7; TRBD2 might be the D (5 bases). Per germline, CDR1 DFQATT and CDR2 SNEGSKA (reference sequence). This CDR3 has 13 amino acids. Deletions cut 0 bases from V and 2 bases from J, with 8 bases between. This CDR3 is CSARDGGAYEQYF. The CDR3 nucleotides read TGCAGTGCTAGAGATGGAGGAGCCTACGAGCAGTACTTC.

This clonotype showed up many times. The chain uses TRBV29-1 and TRBJ1-2; D is unresolved. Germline V gene lookup returns CDR1 SQVTM and CDR2 ANQGSEA. This CDR3 is built from 14 residues. The V and J ends lost 6 bases and 7 bases respectively, with 21 bases between them. CDR3: CSVMSTVEASGYTF. DNA for the CDR3: TGCAGCGTAATGAGCACAGTAGAAGCCTCTGGCTACACCTTC. The variable domain in full, completed from reference TRBV29-1 and TRBJ1-2, reads SAVISQKPSRDICQRGTSLTIQCQVDSQVTMMFWYRQQPGQSLTLIATANQGSEATYESGFVIDKFPISRPNLTFSTLTVSNMSPEDSSIYLCSVMSTVEASGYTFGSGTRLTVV.

J is TRBJ1-2 and V is TRBV7-2, with D unclear. This CDR3 has 12 residues. The V end lost 2 bases, the J end lost 8 bases, and 9 bases lay between the germline ends. Germline-derived CDR1 and CDR2 are SGHTA and FQGNSA. CDR3 in DNA: TGTGCCAGCAGCTTAAGGGCTGGCGGCTACACCTTC. This sequence encodes CASSLRAGGYTF.

This clonotype showed up many times. The chain couples TRBV2 to TRBJ2-7; D ambiguous. Germline values: CDR1 SNHLY, CDR2 FYNNEI. V was trimmed by 2 bases and J by 6 bases, leaving 5 bases between them. This CDR3 region has 11 residues. The chain's CDR3 is CASSEWAEQYF. The CDR3 DNA follows: TGTGCCAGCAGTGAATGGGCCGAGCAGTACTTC.

This clonotype was recorded a few times. Here the CDR3 reads CSARRWTSGGQETQYF. CDR3 DNA: TGCAGTGCTAGACGGTGGACTAGCGGGGGACAAGAGACCCAGTACTTC. The rearrangement joins TRBV20-1 to TRBJ2-5; 13 nucleotides match TRBD2. Germline loops: CDR1 DFQATT, CDR2 SNEGSKA (reference sequence). J was trimmed by 2 bases and V by 2 bases; bases with no gene match: 5. This CDR3 region has 16 residues.

The sample holds many counts of this clonotype. The chain links TRBV19 to TRBJ2-7, with D maybe TRBD2 (5 bases). The ends were cut back, 3 bases at V and 1 base at J, with 10 bases in the middle. The CDR3 loop spans 14 amino acids. Germline V CDR1 and CDR2: LNHDA, SQIVND (reference sequence). In DNA, the CDR3 is TGTGCCAGTAGTATGTACGGGGAATCCTACGAGCAGTACTTC. Protein sequence: CASSMYGESYEQYF.